This TCR beta chain was sequenced for a study of human T cells and chemical hapten exposure. Study background: Patch tests put 0.01% DPC on the upper back, read at 6 days.

Study conclusions and caveats: A positive correlation with patch test score was found for PT1 expanded TCR counts. No shift was seen in TCRs above 1 in 1000 frequency with DPC sensitization.

This clonotype came up a few times. Its antigen is unknown. V trimming: 6 bases; J trimming: 5 bases; junction bases outside the gene matches: 10. The CDR3 is 14 residues long. Germline V gene lookup returns CDR1 SQVTM and CDR2 ANQGSEA. The library tagged individual cDNA molecules with unique molecular identifiers. TCRdb re-derived calls from the RACE reads in MiXCR, one entry per CDR3 protein. Among some 94,000 distinct CDR3 sequences listed, approximately 13% were seen once. The time point: patch test 1, 2 weeks after DPC sensitization. The treatment is: therapeutic diphenylcyclopropenone sensitization with weekly scalp DPC.

The clonotype was recovered from a woman between 35 and 50 years old with alopecia areata. Some clones in this sample may be carry-over from other donors' samples. The specimen comprised whole blood, sampled in connection with sensitization to the hapten diphenylcyclopropenone (DPC). The J gene is TRBJ2-1, the V gene TRBV29-1; 7 nucleotides match TRBD2. CDR3 amino acids: CSVVRSGNHNEQFF. CDR3 sequence (DNA): TGCAGCGTCGTCAGGAGCGGGAATCACAATGAGCAGTTCTTC.